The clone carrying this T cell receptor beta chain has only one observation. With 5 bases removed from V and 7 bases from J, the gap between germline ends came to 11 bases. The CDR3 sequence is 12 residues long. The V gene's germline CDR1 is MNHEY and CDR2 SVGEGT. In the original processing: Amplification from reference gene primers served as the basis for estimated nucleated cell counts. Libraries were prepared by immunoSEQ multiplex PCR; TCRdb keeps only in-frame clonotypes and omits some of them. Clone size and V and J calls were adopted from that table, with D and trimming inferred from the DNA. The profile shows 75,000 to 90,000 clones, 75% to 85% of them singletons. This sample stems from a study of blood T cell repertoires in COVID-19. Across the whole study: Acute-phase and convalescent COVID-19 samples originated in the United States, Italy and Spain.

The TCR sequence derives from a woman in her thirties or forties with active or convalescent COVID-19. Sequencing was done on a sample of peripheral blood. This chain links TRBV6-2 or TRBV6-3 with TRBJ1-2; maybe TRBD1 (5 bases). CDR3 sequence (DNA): TGTGCCAGCAGTCGCTCGGGGGGTGGCTACACCTTC. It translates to CASSRSGGGYTF.